The 3 T cell receptor beta chains given below trace back to one sample, sequenced in a study of shared clonotypes between healthy human individuals. This table comes from immunoSEQ multiplex PCR, and its TCRdb copy is limited to in-frame clones, with some not included. The repertoire holds over a million clones, with 98% as singletons. The sample taken for sequencing was naive CD4+ T cells sorted from blood. Subset indicated: CD45RA+ positively selected. Receptors were obtained from a man under 40 in good health.

The rearrangement joins TRBV6-6 to TRBJ2-5; maybe TRBD2 (6 bases). Germline lookup yields CDR1 MNHNY and CDR2 SVGAGI (reference sequence). V gave up 2 bases and J gave up 2 bases, with 12 bases separating them. The CDR3 is made up of 15 amino acids. The CDR3 DNA sequence: TGTGCCAGCAGTTACAGGCTAGCGAGACAAGAGACCCAGTACTTC. Translated, it gives CASSYRLARQETQYF.

The genes are TRBV9 and TRBJ1-3; D is unresolved. The germline V gene has CDR1 SGDLS and CDR2 YYNGEE. This CDR3 has 14 amino acids. Between the trimmed V and J ends, which lost 7 bases and 0 bases, there was a span of 11 bases. CDR3 DNA sequence: TGTGCCAGCGCCAGTTCCCTCTCTGGAAACACCATATATTTT. Translation: CASASSLSGNTIYF.

V is TRBV6-5 and J is TRBJ2-7, with 7 positions matching TRBD2. J was trimmed by 6 bases and V by 2 bases; bases with no gene match: 13. The CDR3 sequence is 16 residues long. Germline V CDR1 and CDR2: MNHEY, SVGAGI. The DNA for the CDR3 is TGTGCCAGCAGTTACGGCGGGAGCCTAGGCGTCGGCGAGCAGTACTTC. As protein: CASSYGGSLGVGEQYF.